This T cell receptor (beta chain) was documented in a study of T cell responses to AZD1222 COVID-19 vaccine. About this clone: What it recognizes is unknown.

The ends were cut back, 0 bases at V and 4 bases at J, with 17 bases in the middle. The CDR3 loop spans 17 amino acids. The germline CDR1 and CDR2 sequences are SGHTA and FQGNSA. General observations from the study: It was only after the peak T cell response that any repertoires were sampled.

Using immunoSEQ multiplex PCR, the repertoire was profiled, and TCRdb retains in-frame clones only, with some absent. The table has about 150,000 clones, approximately 86% seen once. The chain couples TRBV7-2 to TRBJ2-3; D might be TRBD2 (6 bases). The clonotype comes from an adult in good health. This material consisted of peripheral blood, taken on day 0 of AZD1222 vaccination. CDR3 region: CASSLASWRAAADTQYF. CDR3 DNA sequence: TGTGCCAGCAGCTTAGCTTCCTGGAGGGCAGCCGCAGATACGCAGTATTTT.